The 24 T cell receptor beta chains presented below share a single source sample, sequenced in a study of cytomegalovirus exposure and HLA in healthy donors. A multiplex PCR was run with 60 Vbeta primers and 13 Jbeta primers. Here immunoSEQ multiplex PCR was the method, and the copy in TCRdb shows in-frame clones only, minus some. Found here are 250,000 to 350,000 clones, just over 85% of them singletons; the top ten hold 3.5% to 4%. Sequencing input: PBMCs. These receptors all come from a man aged 35-49 years in good health and CMV-seropositive.

The chain uses TRBV5-1 and TRBJ2-7; TRBD1 matches at 7 bases. With V trimmed by 0 bases and J by 3 bases, 12 bases remained unmatched. CDR1 is SGHRS, CDR2 YFSETQ, per germline. The CDR3 sequence is 17 residues long. CDR3 in DNA: TGCGCCAGCAGCTTGGGCCCCCCTCTGGCAGGGGGCTACGAGCAGTACTTC. Amino acid sequence: CASSLGPPLAGGYEQYF.

The V call is TRBV19, the J call TRBJ2-7, with 11 bases fitting TRBD2. This CDR3 comprises 17 residues. V lost 3 bases and J lost 4; bases outside the gene matches: 11. Per germline, CDR1 LNHDA and CDR2 SQIVND (reference sequence). The CDR3 here is CASSIAASGRPRYEQYF. The CDR3 region has the DNA TGTGCCAGTAGTATTGCGGCTAGCGGGAGGCCACGTTACGAGCAGTACTTC.

This chain connects TRBV28 to TRBJ2-6; the match to TRBD1 covers 9 bases. Germline V gene data show CDR1 as MDHEN and CDR2 as SYDVKM. The junction had 3 bases not matched to a gene; V was cut back by 6 bases and J by 0 bases. The CDR3 is 16 amino acids. CDR3 nucleotides: TGTGCCAGCAGGTGGACAGGGGACTCTGGGGCCAACGTCCTGACTTTC. Amino acids: CASRWTGDSGANVLTF.

The chain uses TRBV28 and TRBJ2-1; 14 bases align to TRBD2. CDR1 is MDHEN and CDR2 is SYDVKM in the germline V gene. Losses at the gene ends were 6 bases for V and 5 bases for J; bases not matched to a gene: 12. The CDR3 length is 18 residues. The CDR3 DNA reads as TGTGCCAGCAGCCTCCGGACTAGCGGGAGGCCTGGGGACAATGAGCAGTTCTTC. Translated, it gives CASSLRTSGRPGDNEQFF.

The V and J genes are TRBV11-3 and TRBJ2-1; 7 nucleotides match TRBD1. V lost 5 bases and J lost 7; bases outside the gene matches: 11. Germline loops: CDR1 SGHNT, CDR2 YENEEA. CDR3 length equals 15 residues. The CDR3 spells CASSPRQGGFNEQFF. The DNA for the CDR3 is TGTGCCAGCAGCCCGAGACAGGGTGGATTTAATGAGCAGTTCTTC.

Concerning this clone: The same CDR3 is also encoded by other DNA sequences in this sample. The genes are TRBV9 and TRBJ2-1; 8 nucleotides line up with TRBD2. Germline lookup yields CDR1 SGDLS and CDR2 YYNGEE. V gave up 3 bases and J gave up 2 bases; unmatched junction bases: 4. The CDR3 contains 15 residues. The CDR3 protein is CASSAPGLAYNEQFF. The CDR3 DNA follows: TGTGCCAGCAGCGCTCCGGGACTAGCCTACAATGAGCAGTTCTTC.

This clone was seen more than once but under ten times. J is TRBJ2-3 and V is TRBV5-6; TRBD2 agrees at 9 bases. Trimming took 1 base from V and 9 from J; bases not matched to a gene: 6. From germline, CDR1 is SGHDT and CDR2 YYEEEE. The CDR3 runs to 14 residues. CDR3 DNA: TGTGCCAGCAGCTTGTGGGCGGGAGGGAGCACGCAGTATTTT. It yields the protein CASSLWAGGSTQYF.

This clone was detected a few times. This chain joins TRBV30 and TRBJ2-3, with TRBD2 matching over 9 bases. CDR3 length: 17 residues. In germline, CDR1 is GTSNPN, CDR2 SVGIG (reference sequence). J lost 0 bases, V lost 2 bases, and 9 bases had no gene match. CDR3 loop: CAWSPSGRRPSTDTQYF. DNA for the CDR3: TGTGCCTGGAGTCCCAGCGGGAGGAGACCTAGCACAGATACGCAGTATTTT.

This clone has a single count. J is TRBJ1-2 and V is TRBV28, with a weak D call TRBD1 (6 bases). Trimming took off 1 base at V and 3 bases at J, with 15 bases between the two ends. This CDR3 comprises 16 residues. CDR1 is MDHEN, CDR2 SYDVKM, per germline. The CDR3: CASSLFATGEDYGYTF. In nucleotides, the CDR3 is TGTGCCAGCAGTTTATTTGCGACAGGAGAAGACTATGGCTACACCTTC.

The chain has TRBV27 and TRBJ1-2, with D tentatively TRBD1 (5 bases). Germline lookup yields CDR1 MNHEY and CDR2 SMNVEV (reference sequence). The V and J ends lost 8 bases and 4 bases respectively, with 14 bases between them. This CDR3 region has 13 residues. In nucleotides, the CDR3 is TGTGCCAGCTCGGCGGGGGGGAGCTATGGCTACACCTTC. This gives the protein CASSAGGSYGYTF.

The chain combines TRBV4-3 with TRBJ2-1; 7 bases fit TRBD1. The CDR3 spans 13 residues. Germline V gene lookup returns CDR1 LGHNA and CDR2 YSLEER. V shed 2 bases and J 11 bases; nucleotides not matched to a gene: 6. The CDR3 DNA reads as TGCGCCAGCAGCCAATCCGAGGGGGCGAAGCAGTTCTTC. Translated: CASSQSEGAKQFF.

The chain employs TRBV7-2 and TRBJ1-1; D perhaps matches TRBD1 (6 bases). Germline loops: CDR1 SGHTA, CDR2 FQGNSA. The V end was cut by 5 bases, the J end by 3 bases, with 13 bases between. The length of the CDR3 is 14 residues. The CDR3 spells CASSKGGEDTEAFF. DNA for the CDR3: TGTGCCAGCAGCAAGGGGGGGGAGGACACTGAAGCTTTCTTT.

The chain joins TRBV30 to TRBJ2-2, with 10 nucleotides matching TRBD2. CDR3 length equals 17 residues. Germline CDR1 is GTSNPN and CDR2 is SVGIG (reference sequence). Trimming took 1 base from V and 3 from J; bases not matched to a gene: 8. This chain's CDR3 is CAWSASRLAGDTGELFF. The CDR3 DNA sequence: TGTGCCTGGAGTGCCAGTAGGCTAGCGGGAGACACCGGGGAGCTGTTTTTT.

Notes on this clone: The same CDR3 arises from other DNA sequences in this sample as well. The chain couples TRBV19 to TRBJ2-7; 8 nucleotides agree with TRBD1. CDR3 length equals 14 residues. Germline V gene data show CDR1 as LNHDA and CDR2 as SQIVND (reference sequence). V shed 5 bases and J 2 bases; nucleotides not matched to a gene: 5. DNA of the CDR3: TGTGCCAGTAGTTCCGGGACAGGTACCTACGAGCAGTACTTC. Translating it yields CASSSGTGTYEQYF.

This sequence joins TRBV27 and TRBJ2-3, with D uncertain. With 2 bases removed from V and 3 bases from J, the gap between germline ends came to 12 bases. The CDR3 has 15 residues. Germline lookup yields CDR1 MNHEY and CDR2 SMNVEV (reference sequence). CDR3 nucleotide sequence: TGTGCCAGCAGTTTAGTGGTGGGCAGGACAGATACGCAGTATTTT. The encoded protein is CASSLVVGRTDTQYF.

This sequence joins TRBV9 and TRBJ2-5, with TRBD1 as a possible D gene (5 bases). Near its end, the DNA agrees better with TRBJ2-7, so the J call may be wrong. The CDR3 runs 14 residues. Germline lookup yields CDR1 SGDLS and CDR2 YYNGEE. Here the CDR3 DNA reads TGTGCCAGCAGCCTAAGACAGCAGTCCTACGAGCAGTACTTC. Translation gives CASSLRQQSYEQYF.

The chain employs TRBV5-6 and TRBJ1-3, with 9 bases aligning to TRBD1. Trimming cost V 0 bases and J 3 bases; bases outside gene matches: 1. CDR1 and CDR2 (germline): SGHDT, YYEEEE. The CDR3 runs 15 residues. The CDR3 protein is CASSLDRGHGNTIYF. CDR3 nucleotide sequence: TGTGCCAGCAGCTTGGACAGGGGGCATGGAAACACCATATATTTT.

The chain uses TRBV19 and TRBJ1-2; the match to TRBD1 covers 7 bases. The CDR3 loop spans 13 amino acids. Germline values: CDR1 LNHDA, CDR2 SQIVND (reference sequence). Germline trimming cut 3 bases from V and 6 bases from J; bases unmatched to any gene: 4. Here the CDR3 reads CASSIYRGDGYTF. The DNA for the CDR3 is TGTGCCAGTAGTATCTACAGGGGTGATGGCTACACCTTC.

This clone was picked up one time. This chain connects TRBV18 to TRBJ2-2; 8 nucleotides align to TRBD1. Looked up from germline, CDR1 is KGHSH and CDR2 is LQKENI. This CDR3 spans 16 amino acids. V lost 3 bases and J lost 5; bases outside the gene matches: 8. DNA for the CDR3: TGTGCCAGCTCACCTACAGGACAGGGCGGAACCGGGGAGCTGTTTTTT. It codes for CASSPTGQGGTGELFF.

The genes are TRBV4-1 and TRBJ2-3, with 8 bases identical to TRBD2. V was clipped by 4 bases and J by 4 bases; unmatched bases: 4. The CDR3 contains 14 residues. Per the germline V gene, CDR1 is MGHRA and CDR2 is YSYEKL. CDR3 DNA sequence: TGCGCCAGCAGCCTTTTGACTAGCGCAGATACGCAGTATTTT. Translation: CASSLLTSADTQYF.

The CDR3 sequence: CASSLAGVEAFF. As DNA, the CDR3 is TGTGCCAGCAGCCTTGCAGGGGTTGAAGCTTTCTTT. J is TRBJ1-1 and V is TRBV7-9; TRBD1 might be the D (6 bases). The CDR3 has 12 residues. Per germline, CDR1 SEHNR and CDR2 FQNEAQ (reference sequence). V was shortened by 5 bases and J by 7 bases, with 11 bases between the two germline ends.

The chain has TRBV25-1 and TRBJ1-6, with a tentative D call TRBD1 (5 bases). Trimming left V 2 bases short and J 4 bases short, with 6 bases between. The CDR3 runs 14 residues. Germline V lookup: CDR1 MGHDK, CDR2 SYGVNS. The CDR3 region is CASSERQYNSPLHF. As DNA, the CDR3 is TGTGCCAGCAGTGAAAGACAGTATAATTCACCCCTCCACTTT.

V gene TRBV7-6 combines with J gene TRBJ2-5, with 8 bases that match TRBD2. Germline assignment: CDR1 SGHVS and CDR2 FNYEAQ. This CDR3 contains 15 residues. V lost 1 base to trimming and J lost 4 bases; unmatched junction nucleotides: 5. This CDR3 is CASSLGGREAETQYF. CDR3 DNA: TGTGCCAGCAGCTTAGGCGGGCGGGAGGCAGAGACCCAGTACTTC.

The V gene is TRBV2, the J gene TRBJ2-5, with TRBD2 matching over 9 bases. Germline values: CDR1 SNHLY, CDR2 FYNNEI. The CDR3 loop spans 16 amino acids. Germline trimming cut 8 bases from V and 4 bases from J; bases unmatched to any gene: 14. This CDR3 reads CASQWDSGSVAETQYF. CDR3 bases: TGTGCCAGCCAGTGGGATAGCGGGAGTGTTGCAGAGACCCAGTACTTC.